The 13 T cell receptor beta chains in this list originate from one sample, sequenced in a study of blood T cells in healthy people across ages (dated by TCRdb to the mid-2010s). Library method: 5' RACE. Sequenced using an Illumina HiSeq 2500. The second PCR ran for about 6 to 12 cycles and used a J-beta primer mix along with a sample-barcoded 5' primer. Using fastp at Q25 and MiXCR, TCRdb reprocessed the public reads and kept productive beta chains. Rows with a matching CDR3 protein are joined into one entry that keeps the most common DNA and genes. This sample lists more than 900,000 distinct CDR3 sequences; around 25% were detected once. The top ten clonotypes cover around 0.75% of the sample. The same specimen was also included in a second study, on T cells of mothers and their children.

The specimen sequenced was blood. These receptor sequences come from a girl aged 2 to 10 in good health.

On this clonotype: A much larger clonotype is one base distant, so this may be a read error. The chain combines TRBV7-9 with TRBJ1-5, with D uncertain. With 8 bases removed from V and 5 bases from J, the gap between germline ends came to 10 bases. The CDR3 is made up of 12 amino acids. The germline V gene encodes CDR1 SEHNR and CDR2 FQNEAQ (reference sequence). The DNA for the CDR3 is TGTGCCAGCGGGGTAGACGATCAGCCCCAGCATTTT. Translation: CASGVDDQPQHF.

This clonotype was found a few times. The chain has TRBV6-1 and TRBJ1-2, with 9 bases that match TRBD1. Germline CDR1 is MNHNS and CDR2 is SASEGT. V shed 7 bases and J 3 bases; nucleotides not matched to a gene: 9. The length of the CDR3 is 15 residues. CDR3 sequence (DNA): TGTGCCAGCACGACTTACAGGGGGCGGGACTATGGCTACACCTTC. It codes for CASTTYRGRDYGYTF.

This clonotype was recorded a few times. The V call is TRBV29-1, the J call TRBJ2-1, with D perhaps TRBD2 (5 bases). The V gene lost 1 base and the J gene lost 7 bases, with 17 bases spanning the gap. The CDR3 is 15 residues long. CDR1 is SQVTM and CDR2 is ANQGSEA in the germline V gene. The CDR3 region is CSVEVGVSEGNEQFF. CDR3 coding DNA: TGCAGCGTTGAAGTTGGGGTTAGCGAAGGGAATGAGCAGTTCTTC.

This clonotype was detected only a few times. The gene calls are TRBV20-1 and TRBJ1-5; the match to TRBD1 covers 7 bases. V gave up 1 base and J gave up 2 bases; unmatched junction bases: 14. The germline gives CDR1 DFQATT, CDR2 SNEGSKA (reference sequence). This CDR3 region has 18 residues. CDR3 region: CSARGRILQGSGNQPQHF. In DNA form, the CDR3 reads TGCAGTGCTAGAGGTAGAATACTACAGGGGTCGGGCAATCAGCCCCAGCATTTT.

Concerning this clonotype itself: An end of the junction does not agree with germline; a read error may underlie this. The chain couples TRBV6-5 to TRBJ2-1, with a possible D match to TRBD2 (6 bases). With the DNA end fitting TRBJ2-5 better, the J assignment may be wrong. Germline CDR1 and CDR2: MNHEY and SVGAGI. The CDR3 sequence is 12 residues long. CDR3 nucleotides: TGCGCCAGCGGGTACCGAGAAGAGACCCAGTACTTC. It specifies CASGYREETQYF.

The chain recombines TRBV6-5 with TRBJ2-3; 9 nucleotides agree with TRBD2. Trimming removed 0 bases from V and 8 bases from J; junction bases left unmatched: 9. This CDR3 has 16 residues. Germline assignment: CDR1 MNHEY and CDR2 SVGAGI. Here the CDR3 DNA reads TGTGCCAGCAGTTACTCGAAACTTGCGGGGGGGGTTACGCAGTATTTT. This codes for CASSYSKLAGGVTQYF.

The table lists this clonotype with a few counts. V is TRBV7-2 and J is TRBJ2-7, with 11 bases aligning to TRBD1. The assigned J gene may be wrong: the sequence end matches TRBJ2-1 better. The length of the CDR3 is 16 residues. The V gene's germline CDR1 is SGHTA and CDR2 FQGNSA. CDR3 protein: CASSPGGTGGYNEQFF. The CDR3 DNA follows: TGTGCCAGCAGCCCCGGGGGGACAGGGGGATACAATGAGCAGTTCTTC.

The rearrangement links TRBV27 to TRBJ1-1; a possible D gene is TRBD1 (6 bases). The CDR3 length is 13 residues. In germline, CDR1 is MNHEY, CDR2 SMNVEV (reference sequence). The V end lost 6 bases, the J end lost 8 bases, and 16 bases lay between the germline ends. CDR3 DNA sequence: TGTGCCAGCAGGACTACAGGGTACGCGGAAGCTTTCTTT. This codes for CASRTTGYAEAFF.

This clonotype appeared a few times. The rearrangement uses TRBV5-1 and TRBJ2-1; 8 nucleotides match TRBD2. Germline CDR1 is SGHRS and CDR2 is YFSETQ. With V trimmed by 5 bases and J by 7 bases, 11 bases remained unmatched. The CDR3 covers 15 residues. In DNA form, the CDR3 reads TGCGCCAGCAGTAGGGAGAACGGGGGGGCGAATGAGCAGTTCTTC. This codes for CASSRENGGANEQFF.

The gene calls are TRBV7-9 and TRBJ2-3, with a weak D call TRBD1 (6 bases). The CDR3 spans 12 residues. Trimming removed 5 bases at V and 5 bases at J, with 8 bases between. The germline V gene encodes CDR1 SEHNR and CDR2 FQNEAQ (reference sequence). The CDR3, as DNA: TGTGCCAGCAGCAGGGGGATAGATACGCAGTATTTT. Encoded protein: CASSRGIDTQYF.

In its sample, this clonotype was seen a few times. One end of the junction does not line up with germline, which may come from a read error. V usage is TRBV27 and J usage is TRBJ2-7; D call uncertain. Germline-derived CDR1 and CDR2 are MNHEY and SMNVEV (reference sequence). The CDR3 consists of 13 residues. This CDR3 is CTSSLASSYEQYF. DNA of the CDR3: TGTACCAGCAGTTTGGCCAGCTCCTACGAGCAGTACTTC.

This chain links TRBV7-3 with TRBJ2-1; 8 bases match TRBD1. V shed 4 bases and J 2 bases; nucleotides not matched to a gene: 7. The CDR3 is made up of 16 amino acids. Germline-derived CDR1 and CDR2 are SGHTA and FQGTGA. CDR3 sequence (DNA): TGTGCCAGCAGCTACGGTGACAGGGGTCCCTACAATGAGCAGTTCTTC. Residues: CASSYGDRGPYNEQFF. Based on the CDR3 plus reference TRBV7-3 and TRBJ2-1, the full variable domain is GAGVSQTPSNKVTEKGKYVELRCDPISGHTALYWYRQSLGQGPEFLIYFQGTGAADDSGLPNDRFFAVRPEGSVSTLKIQRTERGDSAVYLCASSYGDRGPYNEQFFGPGTRLTVL.

In DNA form, the CDR3 reads TGCGCCAGCAGCAAGATAACCCTAGGGGCCAAGACAGATACGCAGTATTTT. This translates into CASSKITLGAKTDTQYF. The chain links TRBV5-1 to TRBJ2-3, with D possibly matching TRBD1 (5 bases). The CDR3 is made up of 17 amino acids. Germline V gene lookup returns CDR1 SGHRS and CDR2 YFSETQ. V shed 4 bases and J shed 3 bases, with 21 bases lying between them. The entire variable domain, with the rest obtained from reference TRBV5-1 and TRBJ2-3, is as follows: KAGVTQTPRYLIKTRGQQVTLSCSPISGHRSVSWYQQTPGQGLQFLFEYFSETQRNKGNFPGRFSGRQFSNSRSEMNVSTLELGDSALYLCASSKITLGAKTDTQYFGPGTRLTVL.